The 21 T cell receptor beta chains below come from one sample, sequenced in a study of cytomegalovirus exposure and HLA in healthy donors. The PCR used 60 Vbeta and 13 Jbeta primers. Profiled with immunoSEQ multiplex PCR; TCRdb holds only in-frame clones, not every one. Of about 140,000 clones listed, 80% to 90% are singletons. Sequences were obtained from PBMCs. The receptors stem from a woman aged 40 to 49 in good health and CMV-seropositive.

This clone was counted a few times. This sequence joins TRBV4-2 and TRBJ2-1; 16 nucleotides align to TRBD2. Germline V lookup: CDR1 LGHNA, CDR2 YNFKEQ. V lost 0 bases to trimming and J lost 8 bases; unmatched junction nucleotides: 7. CDR3 length: 18 residues. This CDR3 reads CASSQDRGLAGGWHEQFF. As DNA, the CDR3 is TGTGCCAGCAGCCAAGATCGGGGACTAGCGGGAGGGTGGCATGAGCAGTTCTTC.

CDR3 residues: CASSPGLGQGLETQYF. The CDR3 DNA reads as TGCGCCAGCAGCCCTGGGCTGGGGCAGGGCTTGGAGACCCAGTACTTC. V gene TRBV5-1 combines with J gene TRBJ2-5; D perhaps matches TRBD1 (5 bases). V dropped 4 bases and J dropped 5 bases, with 21 bases sitting between them. This CDR3 is built from 16 residues. Germline V lookup: CDR1 SGHRS, CDR2 YFSETQ.

The chain employs TRBV13 and TRBJ2-3; 8 bases fit TRBD2. CDR1 is PRHDT and CDR2 is FYEKMQ in the germline V gene (reference sequence). V lost 0 bases to trimming and J lost 3 bases; unmatched junction nucleotides: 2. CDR3 length equals 15 residues. CDR3 sequence: CASSLGRGGTDTQYF. The CDR3 DNA reads TGTGCCAGCAGCTTAGGCCGCGGGGGGACAGATACGCAGTATTTT.

The chain carries TRBV27 and TRBJ2-1; a possible D gene is TRBD2 (6 bases). The CDR3 totals 13 residues. Germline V gene sequence: CDR1 MNHEY, CDR2 SMNVEV (reference sequence). V gave up 2 bases and J gave up 6 bases, with 8 bases separating them. CDR3 sequence (DNA): TGTGCCAGCAGTTTAGGGACTCCCAATGAGCAGTTCTTC. Translated: CASSLGTPNEQFF.

The rearrangement links TRBV7-3 to TRBJ1-4, with D tentatively TRBD1 (6 bases). Germline V gives CDR1 SGHTA, CDR2 FQGTGA. V was cut by 2 bases and J by 5 bases, with 9 bases left in between. The CDR3 extends over 14 amino acids. This CDR3 is CASSLQGWNEKLFF. Written as DNA, the CDR3 is TGTGCCAGCAGCTTACAGGGGTGGAATGAAAAACTGTTTTTT. Full variable domain (rest looked up from reference TRBV7-3 and TRBJ1-4): GAGVSQTPSNKVTEKGKYVELRCDPISGHTALYWYRQSLGQGPEFLIYFQGTGAADDSGLPNDRFFAVRPEGSVSTLKIQRTERGDSAVYLCASSLQGWNEKLFFGSGTQLSVL.

The table lists this clone with a count of one. The genes are TRBV5-1 and TRBJ2-5; 8 nucleotides align to TRBD2. Per the germline V gene, CDR1 is SGHRS and CDR2 is YFSETQ. Trimming removed 0 bases from V and 5 bases from J; junction bases left unmatched: 3. The length of the CDR3 is 14 residues. The CDR3 loop is CASSLEAGGETQYF. CDR3 nucleotide sequence: TGCGCCAGCAGCTTGGAGGCGGGAGGTGAGACCCAGTACTTC.

The CDR3 DNA follows: TGTGCCAGCAGTCTACAGGGATTGCAGCCCCAGCATTTT. This translates into CASSLQGLQPQHF. This rearrangement joins TRBV27 to TRBJ1-5; D possibly corresponds to TRBD1 (6 bases). The germline V gene has CDR1 MNHEY and CDR2 SMNVEV (reference sequence). The CDR3 spans 13 residues. Trimming took off 5 bases at V and 7 bases at J, with 12 bases between the two ends.

The J gene is TRBJ2-7, the V gene TRBV7-2; 9 nucleotides match TRBD2. The V segment lost 6 bases and the J segment 2 bases; nucleotides outside the gene matches: 14. CDR3 length: 17 amino acids. Germline values: CDR1 SGHTA, CDR2 FQGNSA. The DNA for the CDR3 is TGTGCCAGCAGACTCGGGGCTGCGCGGGAGGGAGCCTACGAGCAGTACTTC. Translating gives CASRLGAAREGAYEQYF.

The chain employs TRBV7-2 and TRBJ2-7; D is unclear. The CDR3 length is 14 residues. Trimming removed 3 bases from V and 1 base from J, with 10 bases in between. Per germline, CDR1 SGHTA and CDR2 FQGNSA. The CDR3 region has the DNA TGTGCCAGCAGCTTTACAAAACAGTCCTACGAGCAGTACTTC. Residues: CASSFTKQSYEQYF. Using reference TRBV7-2 and TRBJ2-7 for the parts outside the CDR3, the full variable domain is GAGVSQSPSNKVTEKGKDVELRCDPISGHTALYWYRQSLGQGLEFLIYFQGNSAPDKSGLPSDRFSAERTGGSVSTLTIQRTQQEDSAVYLCASSFTKQSYEQYFGPGTRLTVT.

This clone was seen only a few times. The J gene is TRBJ1-1, the V gene TRBV7-9; D unclear. Germline V gene data show CDR1 as SEHNR and CDR2 as FQNEAQ (reference sequence). CDR3 length equals 15 residues. The germline V and J ends were trimmed by 2 bases and 1 base, with 11 bases remaining between them. CDR3 sequence: CASSLKRGTNTEAFF. CDR3 sequence (DNA): TGTGCCAGCAGCTTAAAGCGGGGAACGAACACTGAAGCTTTCTTT.

This chain joins TRBV28 and TRBJ2-7, with 8 bases identical to TRBD1. The V gene end was trimmed by 4 bases and the J gene end by 5 bases; junction bases not matched to a gene: 4. Germline values: CDR1 MDHEN, CDR2 SYDVKM. This CDR3 region has 13 residues. The CDR3 sequence is CASSSSGGDEQYF. For the CDR3, the DNA is TGTGCCAGCAGTTCCTCAGGGGGCGACGAGCAGTACTTC.

The chain uses TRBV18 and TRBJ1-5; weak D call: TRBD1 (6 bases). V dropped 3 bases and J dropped 0 bases, with 15 bases sitting between them. Germline-derived CDR1 and CDR2 are KGHSH and LQKENI. The CDR3 totals 17 residues. The CDR3 DNA follows: TGTGCCAGCTCACCTTCAGCAGGGGTCCTTAGCAATCAGCCCCAGCATTTT. It codes for CASSPSAGVLSNQPQHF.

The sample holds one count of this clone. The chain has TRBV4-3 and TRBJ1-1; D not certain. V was shortened by 0 bases and J by 0 bases, with 8 bases between the two germline ends. Per the germline V gene, CDR1 is LGHNA and CDR2 is YSLEER. CDR3 length: 15 residues. This CDR3 is CASSQEDSLNTEAFF. The CDR3 region has the DNA TGCGCCAGCAGCCAAGAGGACTCTTTGAACACTGAAGCTTTCTTT.

The genes are TRBV11-2 and TRBJ2-1; D perhaps matches TRBD2 (6 bases). This CDR3 has 15 residues. With 5 bases removed from V and 2 bases from J, the gap between germline ends came to 13 bases. Germline assignment: CDR1 SGHAT and CDR2 FQNNGV. CDR3 residues: CASSPLASPYNEQFF. The CDR3, as DNA: TGTGCCAGCAGCCCGCTAGCGAGTCCCTACAATGAGCAGTTCTTC.

Points on this clone: Other DNA sequences in the sample encode the same CDR3. The gene calls are TRBV28 and TRBJ1-2, with 7 bases aligning to TRBD1. Trimming removed 5 bases from V and 2 bases from J; junction bases left unmatched: 2. Germline loops: CDR1 MDHEN, CDR2 SYDVKM. This CDR3 spans 13 amino acids. DNA for the CDR3: TGTGCCAGCAGTCTGACAGGGAACTATGGCTACACCTTC. Its protein product is CASSLTGNYGYTF.

The chain has TRBV28 and TRBJ1-1; D perhaps matches TRBD1 (5 bases). CDR1 is MDHEN, CDR2 SYDVKM, per germline. This CDR3 has 15 residues. V was shortened by 6 bases and J by 5 bases, with 19 bases between the two germline ends. The CDR3 loop reads CASSPGRAGGTEAFF. In nucleotides, the CDR3 is TGTGCCAGCAGCCCTGGCAGGGCGGGAGGTACTGAAGCTTTCTTT.

V is TRBV6-1 and J is TRBJ2-5, with TRBD2 matching 10 bases. V lost 2 bases to trimming and J lost 5 bases; unmatched junction nucleotides: 11. CDR1 is MNHNS and CDR2 is SASEGT in the germline V gene. CDR3 size: 17 residues. CDR3 protein: CASSESLAGERRETQYF. CDR3 coding DNA: TGTGCCAGCAGTGAAAGCCTAGCGGGGGAGCGGAGGGAGACCCAGTACTTC.

The gene calls are TRBV27 and TRBJ2-5; TRBD1 aligns across 10 bases. Germline trimming cut 6 bases from V and 5 bases from J; bases unmatched to any gene: 6. The CDR3 extends over 14 amino acids. Germline lookup yields CDR1 MNHEY and CDR2 SMNVEV (reference sequence). This CDR3 reads CASSYDRGRETQYF. CDR3 coding DNA: TGTGCCAGCAGCTACGACAGGGGGCGGGAGACCCAGTACTTC.

This clone was found a few times. The chain recombines TRBV6-6 with TRBJ2-2; no firm D call. V dropped 4 bases and J dropped 5 bases, with 11 bases sitting between them. Germline assignment: CDR1 MNHNY and CDR2 SVGAGI (reference sequence). This CDR3 region has 14 residues. In DNA, the CDR3 is TGTGCCAGCAGTTTTACTACCCAAACCGGGGAGCTGTTTTTT. Residues: CASSFTTQTGELFF.

The chain carries TRBV15 and TRBJ1-1; tentatively, D is TRBD1 (6 bases). Trimming pared 1 base from V and 4 bases from J, leaving 10 bases between. The germline V gene encodes CDR1 LNHNV and CDR2 YYDKDF (reference sequence). This CDR3 region has 14 residues. CDR3 loop: CATSRGLGGTEAFF. CDR3 coding DNA: TGTGCCACCAGCAGAGGCTTAGGGGGCACTGAAGCTTTCTTT.

This clone has only a few counts. The J gene is TRBJ1-1, the V gene TRBV9; 7 bases are shared with TRBD1. This CDR3 region has 16 residues. With 4 bases clipped from V and 3 bases from J, the junction kept 12 bases outside the gene matches. Germline lookup yields CDR1 SGDLS and CDR2 YYNGEE. CDR3 sequence reads: CASSPSTGYRDTEAFF. As DNA, the CDR3 is TGTGCCAGCAGCCCATCGACAGGGTACAGGGACACTGAAGCTTTCTTT.